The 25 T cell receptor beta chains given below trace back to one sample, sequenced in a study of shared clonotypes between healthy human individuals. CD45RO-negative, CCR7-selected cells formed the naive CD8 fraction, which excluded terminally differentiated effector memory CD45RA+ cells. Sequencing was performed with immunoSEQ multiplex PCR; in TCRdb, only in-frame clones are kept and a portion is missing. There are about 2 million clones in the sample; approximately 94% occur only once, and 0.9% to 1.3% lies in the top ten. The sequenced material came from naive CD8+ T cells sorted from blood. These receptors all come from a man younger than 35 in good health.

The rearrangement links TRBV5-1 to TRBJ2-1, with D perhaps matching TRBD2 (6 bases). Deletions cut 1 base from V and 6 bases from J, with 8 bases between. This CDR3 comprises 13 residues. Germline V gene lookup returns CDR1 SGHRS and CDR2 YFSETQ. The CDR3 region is CASSLRGLNEQFF. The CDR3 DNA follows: TGCGCCAGCAGCTTGCGGGGACTCAATGAGCAGTTCTTC. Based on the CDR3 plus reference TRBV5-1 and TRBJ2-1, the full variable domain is KAGVTQTPRYLIKTRGQQVTLSCSPISGHRSVSWYQQTPGQGLQFLFEYFSETQRNKGNFPGRFSGRQFSNSRSEMNVSTLELGDSALYLCASSLRGLNEQFFGPGTRLTVL.

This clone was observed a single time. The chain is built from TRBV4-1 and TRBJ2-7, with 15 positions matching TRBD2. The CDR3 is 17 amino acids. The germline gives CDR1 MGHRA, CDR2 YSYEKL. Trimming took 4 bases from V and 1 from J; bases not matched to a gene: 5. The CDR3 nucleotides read TGCGCCAGCAGCCCCGGGACTAGCGGGGGGACGTCCTACGAGCAGTACTTC. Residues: CASSPGTSGGTSYEQYF.

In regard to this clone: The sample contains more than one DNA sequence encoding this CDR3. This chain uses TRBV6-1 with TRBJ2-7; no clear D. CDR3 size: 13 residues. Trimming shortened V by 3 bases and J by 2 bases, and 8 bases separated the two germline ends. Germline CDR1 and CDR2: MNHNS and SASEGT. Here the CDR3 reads CASSDRPPYEQYF. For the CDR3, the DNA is TGTGCCAGCAGTGACAGGCCCCCCTACGAGCAGTACTTC.

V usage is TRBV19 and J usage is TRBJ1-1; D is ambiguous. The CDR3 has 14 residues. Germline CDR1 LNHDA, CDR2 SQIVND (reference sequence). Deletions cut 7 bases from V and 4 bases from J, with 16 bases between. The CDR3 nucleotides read TGTGCCAGTATTAGTAGGAGCCTAGGCACTGAAGCTTTCTTT. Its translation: CASISRSLGTEAFF.

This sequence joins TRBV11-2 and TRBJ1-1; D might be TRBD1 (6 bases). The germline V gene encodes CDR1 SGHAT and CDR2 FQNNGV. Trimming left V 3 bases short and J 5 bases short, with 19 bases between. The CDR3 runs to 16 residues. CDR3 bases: TGTGCCAGCAGCTTTCCGGGACATCTTCGCGGTACTGAAGCTTTCTTT. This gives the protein CASSFPGHLRGTEAFF.

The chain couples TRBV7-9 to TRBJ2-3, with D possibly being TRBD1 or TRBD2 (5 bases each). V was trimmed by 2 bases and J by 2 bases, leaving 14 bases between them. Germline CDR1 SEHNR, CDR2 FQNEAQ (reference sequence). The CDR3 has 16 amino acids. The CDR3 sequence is CASSLIPIGTTDTQYF. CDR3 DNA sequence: TGTGCCAGCAGCTTAATCCCCATAGGGACCACAGATACGCAGTATTTT.

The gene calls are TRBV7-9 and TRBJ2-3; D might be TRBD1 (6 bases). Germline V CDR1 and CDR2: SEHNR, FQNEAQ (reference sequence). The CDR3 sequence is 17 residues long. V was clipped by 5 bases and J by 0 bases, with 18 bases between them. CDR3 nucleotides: TGTGCCAGCAGCCAACAGGGATTTATCCCTAGCACAGATACGCAGTATTTT. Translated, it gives CASSQQGFIPSTDTQYF.

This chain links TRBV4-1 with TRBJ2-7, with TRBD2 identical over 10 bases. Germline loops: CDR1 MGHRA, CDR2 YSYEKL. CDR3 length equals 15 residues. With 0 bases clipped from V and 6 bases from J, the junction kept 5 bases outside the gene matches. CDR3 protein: CASSQEAPSGGEQYF. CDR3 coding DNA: TGCGCCAGCAGCCAAGAAGCGCCTAGCGGGGGCGAGCAGTACTTC.

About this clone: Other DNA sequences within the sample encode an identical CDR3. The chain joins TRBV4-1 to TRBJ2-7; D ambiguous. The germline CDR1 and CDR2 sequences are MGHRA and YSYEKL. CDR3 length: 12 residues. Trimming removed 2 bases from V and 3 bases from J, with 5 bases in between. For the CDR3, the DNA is TGCGCCAGCAGCCAACCCGACTACGAGCAGTACTTC. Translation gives CASSQPDYEQYF.

CDR3: CASSLVSGNTGELFF. In nucleotides, the CDR3 is TGTGCCAGCAGCTTAGTTTCCGGGAACACCGGGGAGCTGTTTTTT. This sequence joins TRBV7-9 and TRBJ2-2; D remains unclear. Between the trimmed V and J ends, which lost 1 base and 1 base, there was a span of 7 bases. The CDR3 loop spans 15 amino acids. Germline CDR1 reads SEHNR; CDR2 reads FQNEAQ (reference sequence).

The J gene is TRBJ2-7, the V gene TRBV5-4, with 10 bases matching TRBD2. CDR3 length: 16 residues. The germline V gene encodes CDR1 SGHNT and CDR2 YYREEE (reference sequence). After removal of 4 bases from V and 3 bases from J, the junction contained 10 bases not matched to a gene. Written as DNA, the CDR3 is TGTGCCAGCAGCATTGGACTAGCGGACCTCGTCTACGAGCAGTACTTC. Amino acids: CASSIGLADLVYEQYF.

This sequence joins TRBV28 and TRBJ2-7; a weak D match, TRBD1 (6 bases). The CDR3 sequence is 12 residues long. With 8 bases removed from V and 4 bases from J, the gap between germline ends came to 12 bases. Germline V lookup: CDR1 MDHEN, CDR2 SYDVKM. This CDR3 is CASPGARYEQYF. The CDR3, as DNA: TGTGCCAGCCCAGGGGCGCGGTACGAGCAGTACTTC.

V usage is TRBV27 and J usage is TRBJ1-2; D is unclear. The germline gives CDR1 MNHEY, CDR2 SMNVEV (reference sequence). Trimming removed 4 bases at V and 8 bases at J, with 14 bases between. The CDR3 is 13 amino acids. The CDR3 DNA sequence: TGTGCCAGCAGTTGGGTCGCCGGGTGGGGCTACACCTTC. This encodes CASSWVAGWGYTF.

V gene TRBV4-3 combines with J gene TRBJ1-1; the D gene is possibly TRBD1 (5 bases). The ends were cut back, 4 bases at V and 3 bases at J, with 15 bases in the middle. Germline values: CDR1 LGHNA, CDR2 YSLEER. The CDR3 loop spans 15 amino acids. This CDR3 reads CASSPVPRGDTEAFF. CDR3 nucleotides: TGCGCCAGCAGCCCGGTCCCCCGAGGGGACACTGAAGCTTTCTTT.

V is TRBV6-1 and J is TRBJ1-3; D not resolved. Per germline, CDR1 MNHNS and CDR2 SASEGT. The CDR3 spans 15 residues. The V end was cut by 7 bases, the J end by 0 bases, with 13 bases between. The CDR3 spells CASTATWDSGNTIYF. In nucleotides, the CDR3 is TGTGCCAGCACCGCGACTTGGGACTCTGGAAACACCATATATTTT.

As DNA, the CDR3 is TGCGCCAGCAGCCAAGGGGGCGGGCCGCAGTATTTT. Protein: CASSQGGGPQYF. The rearrangement uses TRBV4-1 and TRBJ2-3; the D call may be TRBD1 or TRBD2 (5 bases each). Germline CDR1 reads MGHRA; CDR2 reads YSYEKL. The CDR3 totals 12 residues. Trimming took 1 base from V and 10 from J, leaving 9 bases between them.

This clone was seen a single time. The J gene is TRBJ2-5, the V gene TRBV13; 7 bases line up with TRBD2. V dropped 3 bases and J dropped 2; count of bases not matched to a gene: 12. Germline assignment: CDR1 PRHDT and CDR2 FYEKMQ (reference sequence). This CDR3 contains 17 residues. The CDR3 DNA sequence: TGTGCCAGCAGCTTTTACCTCCAACCAGCGGGGCAAGAGACCCAGTACTTC. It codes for CASSFYLQPAGQETQYF.

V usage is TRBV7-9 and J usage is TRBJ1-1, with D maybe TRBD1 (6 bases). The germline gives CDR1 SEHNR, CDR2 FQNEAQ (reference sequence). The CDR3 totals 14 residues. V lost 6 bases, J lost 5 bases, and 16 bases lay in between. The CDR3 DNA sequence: TGTGCCAGCAGGTCTGGGTCAGGGGCTACTGAAGCTTTCTTT. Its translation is CASRSGSGATEAFF. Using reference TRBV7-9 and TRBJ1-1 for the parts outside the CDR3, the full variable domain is DTGVSQNPRHKITKRGQNVTFRCDPISEHNRLYWYRQTLGQGPEFLTYFQNEAQLEKSRLLSDRFSAERPKGSFSTLEIQRTEQGDSAMYLCASRSGSGATEAFFGQGTRLTVV.

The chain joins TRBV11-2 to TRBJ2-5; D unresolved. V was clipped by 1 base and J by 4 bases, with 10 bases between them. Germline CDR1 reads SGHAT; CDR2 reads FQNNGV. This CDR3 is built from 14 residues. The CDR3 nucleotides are TGTGCCAGCAGCTTAGCGGTTATGGCAGAGACCCAGTACTTC. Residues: CASSLAVMAETQYF.

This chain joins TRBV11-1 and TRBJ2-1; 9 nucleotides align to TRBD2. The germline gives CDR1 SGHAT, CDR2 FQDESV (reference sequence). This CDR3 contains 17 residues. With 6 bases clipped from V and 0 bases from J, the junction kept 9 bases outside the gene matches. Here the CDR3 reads CASREGRLAASYNEQFF. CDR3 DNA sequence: TGTGCCAGCAGGGAGGGGAGACTAGCGGCCTCCTACAATGAGCAGTTCTTC.

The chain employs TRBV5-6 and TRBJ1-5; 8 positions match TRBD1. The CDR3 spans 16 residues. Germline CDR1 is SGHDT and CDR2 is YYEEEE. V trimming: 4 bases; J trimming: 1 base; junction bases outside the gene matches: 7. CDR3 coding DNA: TGTGCCAGCAGCCTCGCAGGGGGCTGGAGCAATCAGCCCCAGCATTTT. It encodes CASSLAGGWSNQPQHF.

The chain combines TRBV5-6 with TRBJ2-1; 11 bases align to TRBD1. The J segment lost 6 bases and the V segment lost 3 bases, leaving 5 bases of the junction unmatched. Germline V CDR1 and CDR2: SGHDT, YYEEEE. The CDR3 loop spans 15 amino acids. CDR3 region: CASSWGTGGFNEQFF. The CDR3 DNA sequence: TGTGCCAGCAGCTGGGGGACAGGGGGATTCAATGAGCAGTTCTTC. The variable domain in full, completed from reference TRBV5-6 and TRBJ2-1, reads DAGVTQSPTHLIKTRGQQVTLRCSPKSGHDTVSWYQQALGQGPQFIFQYYEEEERQRGNFPDRFSGHQFPNYSSELNVNALLLGDSALYLCASSWGTGGFNEQFFGPGTRLTVL.

Here the CDR3 reads CATEGQGLSTKETQYF. The CDR3 nucleotides read TGTGCCACCGAGGGACAGGGACTATCCACGAAAGAGACCCAGTACTTC. The chain combines TRBV15 with TRBJ2-5; 9 bases line up with TRBD1. This CDR3 spans 16 amino acids. Germline CDR1 is LNHNV and CDR2 is YYDKDF (reference sequence). J was trimmed by 3 bases and V by 8 bases; bases with no gene match: 13.

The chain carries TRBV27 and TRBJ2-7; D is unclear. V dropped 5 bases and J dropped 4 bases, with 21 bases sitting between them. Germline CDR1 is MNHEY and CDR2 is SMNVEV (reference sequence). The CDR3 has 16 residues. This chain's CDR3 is CASSPLGQVGIYEQYF. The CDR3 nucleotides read TGTGCCAGCAGTCCTCTCGGCCAGGTAGGGATTTACGAGCAGTACTTC.

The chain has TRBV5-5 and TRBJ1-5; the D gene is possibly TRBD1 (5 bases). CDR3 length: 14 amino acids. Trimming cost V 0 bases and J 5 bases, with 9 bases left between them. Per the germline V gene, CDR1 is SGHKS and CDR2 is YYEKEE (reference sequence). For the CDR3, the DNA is TGTGCCAGCAGCTTGGCATCGGGGGATCAGCCCCAGCATTTT. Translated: CASSLASGDQPQHF.